Listed below are T cell receptor beta chains from one sample, sequenced in a study of cytomegalovirus exposure and HLA in healthy donors. TCRdb's table, derived via immunoSEQ multiplex PCR, lists solely in-frame clones and lacks some. The sample consists of over 120,000 clones, about 84% of them appearing once. Sample: PBMCs. These receptors were taken from a man aged 45-60 years in good health and CMV-seronegative. Each CDR3 is given with its conserved first and last residue. D genes are given only for firm matches. A clone size is listed for some rows: how often the clone was seen (once, few, many), or a class if it is expanded.

j_call d_call clone_size v_call cdr3_nt cdr3_aa
TRBJ1-1 TRBD1 once TRBV14 TGTGCCAGCAGATTACCGGGACAGTTGAACACTGAAGCTTTCTTT CASRLPGQLNTEAFF
TRBJ1-3 . . TRBV5-1 TGCGCCAGCAGCTCAGGGTCGGGTGCCGGAAACACCATATATTTT CASSSGSGAGNTIYF
TRBJ2-7 TRBD1 . TRBV6-6 TGTGCCAGCAGTTACTCAACTGGACAGGGTTACGAGCAGTACTTC CASSYSTGQGYEQYF
TRBJ2-5 TRBD2 . TRBV5-1 TGCGCCAGCAGCATTGGGACTAGCGGGGTGGAGACCCAGTACTTC CASSIGTSGVETQYF
TRBJ2-4 . . TRBV2 TGTGCCAGCAGTGGCAGGGTTCGATCAGCCAAAAACATTCAGTACTTC CASSGRVRSAKNIQYF
TRBJ2-7 . . TRBV9 TGTGCCAGCAGCGAACAGGACCGGGCTATCTACGAGCAGTACTTC CASSEQDRAIYEQYF
TRBJ2-7 TRBD2 . TRBV27 TGTGCCAGCAGTTCCGGACTAGCGGGAGGGGAGCAGTACTTC CASSSGLAGGEQYF
TRBJ2-3 . . TRBV29-1 TGCAGCGTTGAACCCACTAGCACAGATACGCAGTATTTT CSVEPTSTDTQYF
TRBJ2-3 TRBD2 . TRBV9 TGTGCCAGCAGCGATCGGTTAAGCGGGATTTTAGATACGCAGTATTTT CASSDRLSGILDTQYF
TRBJ2-7 . once TRBV6-1 TGTGCCAGCAGTGATGACAGGCCGTACGAGCAGTACTTC CASSDDRPYEQYF
TRBJ2-7 . . TRBV19 TGTGCCAGTGGTAACGGACTGGGAACCTACGAGCAGTACTTC CASGNGLGTYEQYF
TRBJ2-7 . . TRBV9 TGTGCCAGCAGCGTAGTTGGGGAGAGCTCCTACGAGCAGTACTTC CASSVVGESSYEQYF
TRBJ1-1 . . TRBV7-6 TGTGCCAGCAGCTTAGCCGGGGTGAACACTGAAGCTTTCTTT CASSLAGVNTEAFF
TRBJ1-2 . few TRBV6-5 TGTGCCAGCAGTTACCCCCCTCCTAACTATGGCTACACCTTC CASSYPPPNYGYTF
TRBJ2-7 TRBD2 once TRBV28 TGTGCCAGCAGTCTTAGCGGGGGGGGCGAGCAGTACTTC CASSLSGGGEQYF
TRBJ2-7 TRBD2 . TRBV5-1 TGCGCCAGCCACTTACTAGCGGGGGGCGGAGTGGAGTACTTC CASHLLAGGGVEYF
TRBJ1-2 . . TRBV30 TGTGCCTGGAGTCACAGGGCTAGCTACACCTTC CAWSHRASYTF
TRBJ1-3 . . TRBV6-5 TGTGCCAGCCAGGGGACCTCTGGAAACACCATATATTTT CASQGTSGNTIYF
TRBJ1-5 . . TRBV5-8 TGTGCCAGCAGCCCTAGCAAAAGTCAGCCCCAGCATTTT CASSPSKSQPQHF
TRBJ2-1 TRBD2 . TRBV2 TGTGCCAGCAGTGAAGCGCGTGGCGGGAGCGTGTTCTTC CASSEARGGSVFF
TRBJ2-1 TRBD1 . TRBV27 TGTGCCAGCAGTTTAAGGACAGGCCCCCTGGGGAATGAGCAGTTCTTC CASSLRTGPLGNEQFF
TRBJ1-1 . . TRBV2 TGTGCCAGCATTCTTGGACAGACTAACACTGAAGCTTTCTTT CASILGQTNTEAFF
TRBJ2-7 . once TRBV21-1 TGTGCCAGCAGCAAGACAGGCCCTGGGGTCTACGAGCAGTACTTC CASSKTGPGVYEQYF
TRBJ2-3 . . TRBV5-4 TGTGCCAGCAGCTTGGAGAGTAGAAGCACAGATACGCAGTATTTT CASSLESRSTDTQYF
TRBJ1-1 TRBD1 . TRBV18 TGTGCCAGCTCACTTGGGACAGGGTCGGACACTGAAGCTTTCTTT CASSLGTGSDTEAFF
TRBJ2-5 . . TRBV6-1 TGTGCCAGGGAAGATTGGGGGGGCGGGGAGACCCAGTACTTC CAREDWGGGETQYF
TRBJ2-1 TRBD2 . TRBV5-1 TGCGCCAGCAGACAGCTAGCGGGGGGGGACTATGAGCAGTTCTTC CASRQLAGGDYEQFF
TRBJ2-4 TRBD2 . TRBV27 TGTGCCAGCAGTTTTTCCCAGCGGGGGGGCTCCAAAAACATTCAGTACTTC CASSFSQRGGSKNIQYF
TRBJ1-5 . . TRBV18 TGTGCCAGCTCACCGAAGGGACACTTGGGGGATAGCAATCAGCCCCAGCATTTT CASSPKGHLGDSNQPQHF
TRBJ1-2 . . TRBV11-2 TGTGCCAGCAGCTTAAGACTTGGACGGGGGGGTTTTTTGGTATATGGCTACACCTTC CASSLRLGRGGFLVYGYTF
TRBJ1-2 . few TRBV19 TGTGCCAGTACTGAAGTAGCTAACTATGGCTACACCTTC CASTEVANYGYTF